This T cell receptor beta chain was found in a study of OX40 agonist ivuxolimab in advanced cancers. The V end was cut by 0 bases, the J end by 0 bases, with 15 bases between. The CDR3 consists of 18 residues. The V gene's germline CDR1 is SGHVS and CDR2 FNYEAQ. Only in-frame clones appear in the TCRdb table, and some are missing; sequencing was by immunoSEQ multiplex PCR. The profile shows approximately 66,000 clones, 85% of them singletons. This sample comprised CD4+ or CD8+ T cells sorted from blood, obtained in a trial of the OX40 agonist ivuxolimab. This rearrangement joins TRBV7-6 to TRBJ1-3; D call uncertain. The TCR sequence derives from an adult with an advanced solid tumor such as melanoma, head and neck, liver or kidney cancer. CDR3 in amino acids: CASSLARTSTASGNTIYF. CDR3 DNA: TGTGCCAGCAGCTTAGCGCGGACCTCCACCGCCTCTGGAAACACCATATATTTT.